This is a list of T cell receptor beta chains from one sample in a study of response to subunit inactivated influenza vaccine. TCRdb called the RT-PCR reads again in MiXCR, with one record for every CDR3 protein. The sample lists 500,000 to 650,000 distinct CDR3 sequences, about 8% seen once, with 10% to 15% in the top ten. The specimen was PBMCs from blood, collected around 25 months after vaccination. The receptors were sampled from a man aged 50-75 years who received an inactivated influenza vaccine. Each CDR3 is given with its conserved first and last residue. The D gene is left open where the match is weak. A row's size may be missing; if present it is once, few, many or a size class.

TRBV18	-	-	TRBJ2-4	TGTGCCAGCTGCCCGGATCGGGGGACAGATCAGTACTTC	CASCPDRGTDQYF
TRBV28	-	many	TRBJ2-7	TGTGCCAGCAAAAAACTTACATCCTCCTACGAGCAGTACTTC	CASKKLTSSYEQYF
TRBV12-3/TRBV12-4	TRBD1	few	TRBJ1-2	TGTGCCAGCAGCCCTGGGACAGGGGCTAACTATGGCTACACCTTC	CASSPGTGANYGYTF
TRBV27	TRBD1	few	TRBJ2-1	TGTGCCAGCAGTTTATCTGGGACAGGAATCTACAATGAGCAGTTCTTC	CASSLSGTGIYNEQFF
TRBV13	TRBD1	many	TRBJ2-6	TGTGCCAGCAGGGAAACAGGGGTCGGGGCCAACGTCCTGACTTTC	CASRETGVGANVLTF
TRBV7-9	TRBD2	-	TRBJ2-7	TGTGCCAGCAGCTTAATGACTAGCGGGAGATCCGAGCAGTACTTC	CASSLMTSGRSEQYF
TRBV5-1	-	many	TRBJ2-2	TGCGCCAGCAGCTTGGATGGAGCAGGTACCGGGGAGCTGTTTTTT	CASSLDGAGTGELFF
TRBV7-2	-	many	TRBJ2-1	TGTGCCAGCAGCTTAGCGGAAGGTCCGTACAATGAGCAGTTCTTC	CASSLAEGPYNEQFF
TRBV2	-	few	TRBJ2-3	TGTGCCAGCAGTGAAGTCAGCGGTACGCAGTATTTT	CASSEVSGTQYF
TRBV5-6	-	-	TRBJ2-3	TGTGCCAGCAGCTTTAACGGCGGAGCAGGCACAGATACGCAGTATTTT	CASSFNGGAGTDTQYF
TRBV5-6	-	-	TRBJ2-3	TGTGCCAGCTCCGGGGGCGACACAGATACGCAGTATTTT	CASSGGDTDTQYF
TRBV12-3/TRBV12-4	-	-	TRBJ2-1	TGTGCCAGCCAGAACGGGGGCAACGAGCAGTTCTTC	CASQNGGNEQFF
TRBV23-1	TRBD1	few	TRBJ2-7	TGCGCCAGCAGTCGGGACAGGATAGGGGAGCAGTACTTC	CASSRDRIGEQYF
TRBV5-4	TRBD1	-	TRBJ1-1	TGTGCCAGCAGCTTATTGGGACAGGGGTTTTCTGAAGCTTTCTTT	CASSLLGQGFSEAFF
TRBV27	TRBD2	many	TRBJ2-2	TGTGCCAGCAGTTTATATACTAGCGGGAACACCGGGGAGCTGTTTTTT	CASSLYTSGNTGELFF
TRBV5-5	TRBD1	-	TRBJ2-7	TGTGCCAGCAGTCCGGACAGGGGGCACTCCTACGAGCAGTACTTC	CASSPDRGHSYEQYF
TRBV28	-	few	TRBJ1-1	TGTGCCAGCATGGAGGGGGTGAACACTGAAGCTTTCTTT	CASMEGVNTEAFF
TRBV20-1	-	few	TRBJ1-2	TGCAGTGCTAGGGCTACAGACTACTACACCTTC	CSARATDYYTF
TRBV2	-	-	TRBJ1-6	TGTGCCAGCGGGGGGGAGGGCTCACCCCTCCACTTT	CASGGEGSPLHF
TRBV20-1	TRBD1	many	TRBJ2-3	TGCAGTGCTAGTCGAGGGGGCCCAGATACGCAGTATTTT	CSASRGGPDTQYF
TRBV7-9	-	-	TRBJ2-1	TGTGCCAGCAGCTACCCCGTCCCCCGGGGGCCGCTCTTCTTC	CASSYPVPRGPLFF
TRBV4-3	-	-	TRBJ1-2	TGCGCCAGCAGCCAAGTCGTAGGGGCCGACTATGGCTACACCTTC	CASSQVVGADYGYTF
TRBV5-6	-	many	TRBJ1-1	TGTGCCAGCAGCTTGCCGGGGCGCTGGAACACTGAAGCTTTCTTT	CASSLPGRWNTEAFF
TRBV5-5	-	-	TRBJ1-2	TGTGCCAGCAGCCGCGCTGGGACAAACTATGGCTACACCTTC	CASSRAGTNYGYTF
TRBV7-2	-	-	TRBJ2-3	TGTGCCAGCAGCCCCTTAGGGGGAGGGACAGATACGCAGTATTTT	CASSPLGGGTDTQYF